One T cell receptor (beta chain) is described in this entry. Sequenced by immunoSEQ multiplex PCR; TCRdb stores in-frame clones only, minus some. Here the sample spans under 200,000 clones, around nine tenths being singletons. The sample belongs to a study of blood T cell repertoires in COVID-19. Study details: Sites across the United States, Italy and Spain contributed samples from acute and convalescent COVID-19. The cDNA or gDNA used as material had been derived from T cells, B-cell-depleted T cells, or PBMCs.

This sequence originates from a man aged 60-69 years with active or convalescent COVID-19. Sequencing was carried out using peripheral blood.

CDR3 protein: CASSPRTGNQPQHF. CDR3 nucleotide sequence: TGTGCCAGCAGTCCTAGGACAGGAAATCAGCCCCAGCATTTT. V and J are TRBV2 and TRBJ1-5, with TRBD1 matching over 7 bases. Germline V lookup: CDR1 SNHLY, CDR2 FYNNEI. The ends lost 5 bases at V and 4 bases at J; junction bases unmatched: 5. This CDR3 is 14 amino acids long. The full variable domain, its missing parts supplied by reference TRBV2 and TRBJ1-5, is EPEVTQTPSHQVTQMGQEVILRCVPISNHLYFYWYRQILGQKVEFLVSFYNNEISEKSEIFDDQFSVERPDGSNFTLKIRSTKLEDSAMYFCASSPRTGNQPQHFGDGTRLSIL.